The TCR beta chain under discussion was sequenced for a study of blood T cell repertoires in COVID-19. Overall study context: Researchers got acute and convalescent COVID-19 samples from the United States, Italy and Spain. In each case, the material was cDNA or gDNA derived from T cells, B-cell-depleted T cells, or PBMCs.

CDR1 SGDLS and CDR2 YYNGEE come from the germline V gene. V gave up 2 bases and J gave up 1 base, with 9 bases separating them. CDR3 length: 14 amino acids. In the original analysis: It was from reference gene primer amplification that nucleated cell counts were estimated. Some clones are missing from TCRdb's copy, which holds only in-frame ones; the method was immunoSEQ multiplex PCR. V, J and clone size are taken as reported in that table, and D and trimming were inferred from the DNA itself. Of over 80,000 clones listed, roughly 87% were seen once; the top ten hold roughly 9%. Sequencing was carried out using peripheral blood. This TCR was sampled from a man aged 45 to 65 with acute or convalescent COVID-19. The chain is built from TRBV9 and TRBJ1-1; D gene ambiguous. CDR3 residues: CASSVSSGNTEAFF. DNA of the CDR3: TGTGCCAGCAGCGTTTCGTCAGGGAACACTGAAGCTTTCTTT.